This entry features one T cell receptor beta chain sequence. The record originates from a study of T cell repertoires in cytomegalovirus infection. From germline, CDR1 is SGHRS and CDR2 YFSETQ. Trimming shortened V by 4 bases and J by 6 bases, and 7 bases separated the two germline ends. This CDR3 region has 12 residues. TCRdb fed the reads into MiXCR, producing one record per CDR3 protein. The repertoire holds 200,000 or so distinct CDR3 sequences, with about 21% as singletons. The TCR was taken from a human donor in good health (CMV status not recorded). Some clones in this sample may be carry-over from other donors' samples. The rearrangement joins TRBV5-1 to TRBJ2-2; no firm D call. Input material: PBMCs. The CDR3 coding sequence is TGCGCCAGCAGCCGGATGGCCGGGGAGCTGTTTTTT. Its protein is CASSRMAGELFF.